A selection of T cell receptor beta chains follows, all from one sample in a study of PD-L1 blockade in urothelial cancer. Produced via immunoSEQ multiplex PCR; TCRdb's table is partial and in-frame only. Of over 50,000 clones detected, about 86% appear once; the ten largest clones hold 2.9%. The input for sequencing was PBMCs, taken around atezolizumab (anti-PD-L1) treatment. The receptors come from a man aged 45-65 years with urothelial cancer. The conserved cysteine and the conserved F or W are not part of the CDR3 here.

len: 17
j_gene: TRBJ2-1
v_gene: TRBV5-1
CDR3aa: ASRTGGALLAGGSDEQF

len: 11
j_gene: TRBJ1-5
v_gene: TRBV27
CDR3aa: ASSFNSNQPQH

len: 13
j_gene: TRBJ2-7
v_gene: TRBV5-1
CDR3aa: ASSPGLAATYEQY

len: 14
j_gene: TRBJ1-2
v_gene: TRBV13
CDR3aa: ASSLRRQGRWNGYT

len: 13
j_gene: TRBJ1-1
v_gene: TRBV5-1
CDR3aa: ASTTGEWMGTEAF

len: 11
j_gene: TRBJ2-5
v_gene: TRBV7-7
CDR3aa: ASSAQLAEAQY

len: 11
j_gene: TRBJ2-7
v_gene: TRBV5-1
CDR3aa: ASSDRGPYEQY

len: 12
j_gene: TRBJ2-5
v_gene: TRBV7-2
CDR3aa: ASSSQTPPETQY

len: 14
j_gene: TRBJ2-1
v_gene: TRBV5-1
CDR3aa: ASSLVGGESYNEQF

len: 11
j_gene: TRBJ2-1
v_gene: TRBV6-4
CDR3aa: ASSEREYNEQF

len: 12
j_gene: TRBJ1-3
v_gene: TRBV29-1
CDR3aa: SGRTGSSGNTIY

len: 12
j_gene: TRBJ2-7
v_gene: TRBV5-8
CDR3aa: ASSLEPGVYEQY

len: 11
j_gene: TRBJ1-1
v_gene: TRBV6-5
CDR3aa: ACGVDMNTEAF

len: 13
j_gene: TRBJ1-6
v_gene: TRBV5-1
CDR3aa: ASSPGQGYNSPLH

len: 9
j_gene: TRBJ2-5
v_gene: TRBV14
CDR3aa: ASSQNGPQY

len: 12
j_gene: TRBJ1-1
v_gene: TRBV18
CDR3aa: ASSPREGNTEAF

len: 10
j_gene: TRBJ1-4
v_gene: TRBV30
CDR3aa: AWSRGNEKLF

len: 10
j_gene: TRBJ1-2
v_gene: TRBV5-1
CDR3aa: ASADSYYGYT

len: 13
j_gene: TRBJ1-1
v_gene: TRBV7-8
CDR3aa: ASSFSARGTTEAF

len: 10
j_gene: TRBJ2-7
v_gene: TRBV4-2
CDR3aa: ASSQVSGEQY

len: 15
j_gene: TRBJ1-2
v_gene: TRBV5-1
CDR3aa: ASSLGYRDRDTDGYT

len: 12
j_gene: TRBJ2-5
v_gene: TRBV9
CDR3aa: ASSPRQFQETQY

len: 11
j_gene: TRBJ1-1
v_gene: TRBV15
CDR3aa: ATSGQAGSEAF

len: 14
j_gene: TRBJ2-5
v_gene: TRBV6-6
CDR3aa: ASSYPQDRGEETQY